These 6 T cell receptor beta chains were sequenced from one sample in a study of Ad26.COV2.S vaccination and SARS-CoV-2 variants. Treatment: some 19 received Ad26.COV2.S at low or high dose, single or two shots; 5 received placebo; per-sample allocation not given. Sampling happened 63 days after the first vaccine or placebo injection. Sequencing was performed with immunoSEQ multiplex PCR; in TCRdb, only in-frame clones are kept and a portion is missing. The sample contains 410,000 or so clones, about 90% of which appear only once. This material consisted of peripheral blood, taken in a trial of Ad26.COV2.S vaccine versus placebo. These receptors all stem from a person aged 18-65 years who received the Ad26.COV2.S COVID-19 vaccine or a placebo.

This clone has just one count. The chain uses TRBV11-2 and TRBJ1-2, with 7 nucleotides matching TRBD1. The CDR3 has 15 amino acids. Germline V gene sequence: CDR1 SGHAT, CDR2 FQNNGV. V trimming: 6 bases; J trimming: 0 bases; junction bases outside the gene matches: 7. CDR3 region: CASRFGQATNYGYTF. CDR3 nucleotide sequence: TGTGCCAGCAGGTTCGGACAGGCAACTAACTATGGCTACACCTTC.

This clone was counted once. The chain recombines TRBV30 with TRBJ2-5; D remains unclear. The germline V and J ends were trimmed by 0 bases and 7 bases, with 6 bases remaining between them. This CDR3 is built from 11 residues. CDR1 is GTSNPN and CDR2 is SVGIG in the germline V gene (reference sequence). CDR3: CAWSVGPTQYF. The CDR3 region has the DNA TGTGCCTGGAGTGTTGGGCCGACCCAGTACTTC.

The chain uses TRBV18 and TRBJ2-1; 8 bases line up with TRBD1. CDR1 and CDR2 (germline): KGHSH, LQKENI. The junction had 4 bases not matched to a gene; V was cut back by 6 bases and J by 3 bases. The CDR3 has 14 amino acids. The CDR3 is CASSWTGRYNEQFF. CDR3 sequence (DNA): TGTGCCAGCTCTTGGACAGGGCGCTACAATGAGCAGTTCTTC. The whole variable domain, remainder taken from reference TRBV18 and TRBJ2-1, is NAGVMQNPRHLVRRRGQEARLRCSPMKGHSHVYWYRQLPEEGLKFMVYLQKENIIDESGMPKERFSAEFPKEGPSILRIQQVVRGDSAAYFCASSWTGRYNEQFFGPGTRLTVL.

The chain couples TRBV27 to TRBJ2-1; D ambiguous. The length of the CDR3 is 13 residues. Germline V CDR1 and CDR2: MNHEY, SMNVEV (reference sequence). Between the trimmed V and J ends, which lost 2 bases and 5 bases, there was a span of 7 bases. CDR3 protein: CASSLTANNEQFF. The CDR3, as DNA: TGTGCCAGCAGTTTAACGGCCAACAATGAGCAGTTCTTC.

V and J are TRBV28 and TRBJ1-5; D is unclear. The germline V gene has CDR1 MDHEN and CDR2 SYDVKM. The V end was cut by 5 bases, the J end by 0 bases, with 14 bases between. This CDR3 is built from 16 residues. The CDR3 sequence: CASSSGTPYSNQPQHF. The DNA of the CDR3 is TGTGCCAGCAGTAGTGGAACCCCCTATAGCAATCAGCCCCAGCATTTT.

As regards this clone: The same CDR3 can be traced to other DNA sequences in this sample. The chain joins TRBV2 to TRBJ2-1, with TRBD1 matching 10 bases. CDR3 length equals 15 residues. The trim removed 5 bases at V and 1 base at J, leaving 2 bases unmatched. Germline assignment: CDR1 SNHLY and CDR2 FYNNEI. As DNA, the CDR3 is TGTGCCAGCAGTCAGGGACAGGGGTCCTACAATGAGCAGTTCTTC. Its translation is CASSQGQGSYNEQFF.